The rows below give T cell receptor beta chains drawn from one sample of a study of vaccination and CD4 T cells after COVID-19. TCRdb processed the PCR reads anew with MiXCR; each CDR3 protein has one entry. This table holds roughly 15,000 distinct CDR3 sequences, around 43% found once. No cognate antigen is known for these TCRs. Sequencing was done on a sample of CD4+ T cells from blood, cultured in vitro. The receptors were sampled from a human donor who had recovered from COVID-19. Both conserved end residues are part of each CDR3. The D gene is left open where the match is weak. The listing skips clone size in some rows; elsewhere it reads once, few, many or a size class.

clone_size | d_call | j_call | cdr3_length | v_call | cdr3_aa | cdr3_nt
NA | TRBD2 | TRBJ2-5 | 17 | TRBV6-5 | CASSYRRTSGTQETQYF | TGTGCCAGCAGTTACAGACGGACTAGCGGCACTCAAGAGACCCAGTACTTC
NA | TRBD2 | TRBJ2-3 | 16 | TRBV9 | CASSVGGRRHTDTQYF | TGTGCCAGCAGCGTAGGCGGGAGGCGACACACAGATACGCAGTATTTT
NA | NA | TRBJ1-1 | 15 | TRBV11-2 | CASSFGAVRGPGAFF | TGTGCCAGCAGCTTCGGGGCTGTCCGGGGCCCTGGAGCTTTCTTT
few | TRBD1 | TRBJ1-5 | 14 | TRBV2 | CASSNYRGGEPQHF | TGTGCCAGCAGTAACTACAGGGGCGGTGAGCCCCAGCATTTT
few | NA | TRBJ1-5 | 14 | TRBV7-2 | CASSVAPVGQPQHF | TGTGCCAGCTCCGTGGCACCTGTGGGTCAGCCCCAGCATTTT
NA | NA | TRBJ2-5 | 15 | TRBV7-9 | CASSPRFPLGETQYF | TGTGCCAGCAGCCCGAGGTTCCCGCTGGGGGAGACCCAGTACTTC
few | NA | TRBJ1-1 | 13 | TRBV6-1 | CASSEDRNTEAFF | TGTGCCAGCAGCGAAGACAGGAACACTGAAGCTTTCTTT
few | NA | TRBJ2-7 | 13 | TRBV6-2/TRBV6-3 | CASGRTPSYEQYF | TGTGCCAGCGGCCGAACCCCATCCTACGAGCAGTACTTC
few | TRBD2 | TRBJ2-1 | 18 | TRBV20-1 | CSARPLRLAGGPGREQFF | TGCAGTGCTAGACCCCTTAGACTAGCGGGAGGGCCGGGTAGGGAGCAGTTCTTC
NA | NA | TRBJ1-1 | 16 | TRBV25-1 | CASSPLQGKGVTEAFF | TGTGCCAGCAGTCCATTACAGGGCAAGGGGGTCACTGAAGCTTTCTTT
NA | TRBD2 | TRBJ2-7 | 15 | TRBV18 | CASSRTSGSSYEQYF | TGTGCCAGCTCACGGACTAGCGGGAGCTCCTACGAGCAGTACTTC
NA | TRBD1 | TRBJ2-2 | 15 | TRBV6-1 | CASERGTDRTGELFF | TGTGCCAGTGAGCGAGGGACAGATCGTACCGGGGAGCTGTTTTTT
NA | NA | TRBJ1-2 | 13 | TRBV5-4 | CASSPTVMYGYTF | TGTGCCAGCAGCCCGACAGTTATGTATGGCTACACCTTC
few | NA | TRBJ1-4 | 14 | TRBV20-1 | CSARGGATNEKLFF | TGCAGTGCTAGAGGGGGGGCGACTAATGAAAAACTGTTTTTT
large | NA | TRBJ2-7 | 11 | TRBV20-1 | CSASASREQYF | TGCAGTGCTAGCGCATCCAGAGAGCAGTACTTC
NA | NA | TRBJ2-5 | 13 | TRBV10-3 | CAIRGPVQETQYF | TGTGCCATCAGAGGTCCTGTCCAAGAGACCCAGTACTTC
NA | TRBD2 | TRBJ2-1 | 17 | TRBV27 | CASSWSQERESYNEQFF | TGTGCCAGCAGTTGGTCGCAGGAGCGGGAGAGCTACAATGAGCAGTTCTTC
few | NA | TRBJ1-5 | 14 | TRBV2 | CASSGEQRNQPQHF | TGTGCCAGCAGTGGTGAACAGCGCAATCAGCCCCAGCATTTT
NA | NA | TRBJ2-7 | 10 | TRBV20-1 | CSAWSDEQYF | TGCAGTGCCTGGTCGGACGAGCAGTACTTC
once | TRBD1 | TRBJ2-7 | 12 | TRBV10-2 | CASTGQGYEQYF | TGCGCCAGCACAGGACAGGGCTACGAGCAGTACTTC
NA | NA | TRBJ1-5 | 13 | TRBV30 | CAWRNTEDQPQHF | TGTGCCTGGAGAAACACAGAGGATCAGCCCCAGCATTTT